This TCR beta chain was identified during a study of blood T cells in healthy people across ages. Background on the study: T cells yielded about one barcoded beta molecule per two cells through template switching.

Of note for this clonotype: As yet, its antigen is unknown.

Findings and caveats of the study: Per-million-T-cell TCR beta diversity fell roughly linearly with age. Estimates based on one million T cells were treated as lower bounds. Any changes in expanded clonotypes were possibly confounded, as donor CMV status remained unknown.

Alongside a J-beta primer mix, a sample-barcoded 5' primer served in a second PCR lasting about 6 to 11 cycles. TCRdb re-called the 5' RACE reads through MiXCR, storing one row per CDR3 protein. The repertoire holds around 800,000 distinct CDR3 sequences, with about 55% as singletons. The V and J ends lost 2 bases and 0 bases, in that order; junction bases with no gene match: 7. The germline V gene has CDR1 SGDLS and CDR2 YYNGEE. The CDR3 consists of 18 residues. The source of this sequence is a man at least 80 years old in good health. Sequencing was performed on blood. The chain couples TRBV9 to TRBJ2-6; 8 bases match TRBD1. In DNA form, the CDR3 reads TGTGCCAGCAGCGTGTTACAGGGGGGAGGCTCTGGGGCCAACGTCCTGACTTTC. It codes for CASSVLQGGGSGANVLTF.